This passage covers 2 T cell receptor beta chains from one sample sequenced in a study of shared clonotypes between healthy human individuals. Sequencing was performed with immunoSEQ multiplex PCR; in TCRdb, only in-frame clones are kept and a portion is missing. Of around 1.6 million clones listed, 95% to 99% are singletons. The sample was naive CD4+ T cells sorted from blood. Specified subset: CD45RA+ positively selected. These receptor sequences come from a man younger than 45 in good health.

V is TRBV5-1 and J is TRBJ2-7; D is possibly TRBD1 or TRBD2 (5 bases each). V was trimmed by 4 bases and J by 2 bases, leaving 16 bases between them. The germline V gene encodes CDR1 SGHRS and CDR2 YFSETQ. This CDR3 contains 15 residues. CDR3 residues: CASSAHRDVAYEQYF. Here the CDR3 DNA reads TGCGCCAGCAGCGCCCACCGGGACGTAGCCTACGAGCAGTACTTC.

In nucleotides, the CDR3 is TGCAGCGTAACCGGGACAGGCAAGGAGACCCAGTACTTC. Its translation is CSVTGTGKETQYF. The chain uses TRBV29-1 and TRBJ2-5; 8 positions match TRBD1. The trim removed 6 bases at V and 5 bases at J, leaving 8 bases unmatched. The CDR3 has 13 residues. From germline, CDR1 is SQVTM and CDR2 ANQGSEA.